This TCR beta chain originates from a study of CD8 T cells in Susac syndrome. Study findings and constraints: As acknowledged by the study, its TCR sequencing and HLA analysis included a relatively small number of individuals.

As to this clonotype: What it recognizes is unknown.

Germline V gene lookup returns CDR1 MNHEY and CDR2 SVGAGI. The CDR3 covers 15 residues. The V gene lost 5 bases and the J gene lost 4 bases, with 17 bases spanning the gap. The multiple sclerosis control group consisted of treatment-naive patients whose relapsing-remitting disease, which was either stable or active, fulfilled revised McDonald criteria. Isolation of CD8+ and CD4+ T cells was performed negatively, whereas enrichment of TEMRA cells was done by FACS. Reverse transcription used about 0.45 to 1 ug RNA and random hexamers. With immunoSEQ multiplex PCR, TCR beta CDR3 was amplified across 54 Vbeta and 13 Jbeta. One entry per CDR3 protein, called by TCRdb with MiXCR from the immunoSEQ multiplex PCR reads. The sample shows about 430,000 distinct CDR3 sequences, more than 80% of them seen only once.

Material: CD8+ T cells from PBMCs. The gene calls are TRBV6-5 and TRBJ1-2, with D maybe TRBD1 (6 bases). The TCR comes from a human donor with multiple sclerosis. CDR3 sequence: CASSIQPGHIYGYTF. CDR3 nucleotides: TGTGCCAGCAGTATCCAACCGGGACACATCTATGGCTACACCTTC.